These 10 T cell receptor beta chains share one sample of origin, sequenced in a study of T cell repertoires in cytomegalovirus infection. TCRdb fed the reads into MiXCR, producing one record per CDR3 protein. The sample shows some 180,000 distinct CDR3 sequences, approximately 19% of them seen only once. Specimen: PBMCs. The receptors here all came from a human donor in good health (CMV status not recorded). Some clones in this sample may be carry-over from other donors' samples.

The CDR3 loop reads CASSFSTGNEQFF. The CDR3 DNA reads TGTGCCAGCAGCTTCTCGACAGGGAATGAGCAGTTCTTC. The chain carries TRBV7-9 and TRBJ2-1; 7 bases map to TRBD1. The trim removed 3 bases at V and 7 bases at J, leaving 3 bases unmatched. CDR1 is SEHNR and CDR2 is FQNEAQ in the germline V gene (reference sequence). The CDR3 contains 13 residues.

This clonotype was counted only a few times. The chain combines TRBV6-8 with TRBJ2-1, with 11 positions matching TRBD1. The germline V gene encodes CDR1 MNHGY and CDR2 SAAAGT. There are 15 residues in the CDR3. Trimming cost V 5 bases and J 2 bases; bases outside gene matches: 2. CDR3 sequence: CASSGTGGAYNEQFF. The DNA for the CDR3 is TGTGCCAGCAGTGGGACAGGGGGGGCCTACAATGAGCAGTTCTTC.

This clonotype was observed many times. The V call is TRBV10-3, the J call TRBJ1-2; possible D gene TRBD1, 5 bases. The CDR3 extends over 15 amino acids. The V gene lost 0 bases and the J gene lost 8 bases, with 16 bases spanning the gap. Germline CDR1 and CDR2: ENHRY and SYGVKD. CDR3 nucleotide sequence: TGTGCCATCAGTGAGTCGGTGGGGGTGAGCGGCGGCTACACCTTC. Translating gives CAISESVGVSGGYTF.

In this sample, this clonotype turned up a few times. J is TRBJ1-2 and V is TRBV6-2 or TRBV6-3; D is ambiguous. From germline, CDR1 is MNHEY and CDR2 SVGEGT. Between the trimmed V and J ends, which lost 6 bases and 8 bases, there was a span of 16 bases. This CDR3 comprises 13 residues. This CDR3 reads CASRADLREGYTF. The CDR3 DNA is TGTGCCAGCAGAGCAGACCTTCGAGAGGGCTACACCTTC.

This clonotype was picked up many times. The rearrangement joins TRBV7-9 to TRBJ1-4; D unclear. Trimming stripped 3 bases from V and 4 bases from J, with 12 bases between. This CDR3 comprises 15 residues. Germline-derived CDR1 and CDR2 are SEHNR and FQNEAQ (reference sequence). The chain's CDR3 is CASSFSWADNEKLFF. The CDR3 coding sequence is TGTGCCAGCAGCTTCTCGTGGGCCGATAATGAAAAACTGTTTTTT.

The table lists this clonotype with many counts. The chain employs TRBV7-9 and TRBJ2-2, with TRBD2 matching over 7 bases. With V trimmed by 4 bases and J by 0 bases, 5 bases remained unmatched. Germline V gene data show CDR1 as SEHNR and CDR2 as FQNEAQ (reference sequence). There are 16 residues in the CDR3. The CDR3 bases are TGTGCCAGCAGCTCCCCCAGCGGGGCGAACACCGGGGAGCTGTTTTTT. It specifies CASSSPSGANTGELFF.

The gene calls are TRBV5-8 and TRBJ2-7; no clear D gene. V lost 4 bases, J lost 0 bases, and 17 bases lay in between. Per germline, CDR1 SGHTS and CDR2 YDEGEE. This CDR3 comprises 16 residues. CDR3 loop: CASSLRPDRASYEQYF. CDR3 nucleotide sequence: TGTGCCAGCAGCCTCCGTCCGGACCGTGCCTCCTACGAGCAGTACTTC.

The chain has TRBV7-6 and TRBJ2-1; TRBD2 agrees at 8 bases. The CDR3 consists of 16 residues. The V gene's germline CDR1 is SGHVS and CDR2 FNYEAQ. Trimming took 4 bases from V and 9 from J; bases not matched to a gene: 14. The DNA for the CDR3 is TGTGCCAGCAGCTCCCCAACGGGAGGGAACGGGCGTGAGCAGTTCTTC. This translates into CASSSPTGGNGREQFF.

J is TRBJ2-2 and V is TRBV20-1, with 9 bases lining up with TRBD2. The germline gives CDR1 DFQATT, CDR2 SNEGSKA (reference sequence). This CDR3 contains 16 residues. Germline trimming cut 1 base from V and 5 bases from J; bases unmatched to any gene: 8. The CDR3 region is CSARGFAGGRTGELFF. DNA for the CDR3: TGCAGTGCTAGAGGGTTTGCGGGAGGGCGTACCGGGGAGCTGTTTTTT.

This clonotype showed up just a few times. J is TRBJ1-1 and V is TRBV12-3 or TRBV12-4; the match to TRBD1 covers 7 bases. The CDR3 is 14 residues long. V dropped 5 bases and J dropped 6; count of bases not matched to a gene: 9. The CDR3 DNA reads TGTGCCAGCAGTCTAAAACAGGGGCGCGCTGAAGCTTTCTTT. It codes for CASSLKQGRAEAFF.